These 23 T cell receptor beta chains came from one sample sequenced in a study of cytomegalovirus exposure and HLA in healthy donors. PCR involved 60 Vbeta and 13 Jbeta primers. The table came from immunoSEQ multiplex PCR; TCRdb's copy has only in-frame clones and leaves some out. The repertoire has over 100,000 clones, approximately 72% of them found once; the top ten carry about 1.5%. The sequenced material came from PBMCs. These receptors all come from a man aged 18 to 29 in good health and CMV-seronegative.

This clone has a handful of counts. For the CDR3, the DNA is TGTGCCAGCAGCTTAGAGCGGGAATATTGGGAGACCCAGTACTTC. As protein: CASSLEREYWETQYF. This rearrangement joins TRBV7-2 to TRBJ2-5; 7 nucleotides agree with TRBD2. CDR3 size: 15 residues. The germline V gene has CDR1 SGHTA and CDR2 FQGNSA. Losses at the gene ends were 1 base for V and 5 bases for J; bases not matched to a gene: 7.

The V and J genes are TRBV11-2 and TRBJ2-7; TRBD2 is a possible D gene (6 bases). V was pared by 0 bases and J by 5 bases, with 20 bases between. Germline V CDR1 and CDR2: SGHAT, FQNNGV. The CDR3 sequence is 17 residues long. The CDR3 loop is CASSLETPWRAGNEQYF. CDR3 nucleotides: TGTGCCAGCAGCTTAGAGACCCCCTGGAGGGCCGGTAACGAGCAGTACTTC.

V and J are TRBV19 and TRBJ1-1; D is uncertain. Germline CDR1 is LNHDA and CDR2 is SQIVND (reference sequence). Trimming cost V 7 bases and J 12 bases, with 21 bases left between them. The CDR3 contains 13 residues. Here the CDR3 DNA reads TGTGCCAGTAATCCCTACAGCTCCAGTGGAACTTTCTTT. Translating it yields CASNPYSSSGTFF.

This sequence joins TRBV28 and TRBJ2-5; D might be TRBD1 (6 bases). CDR3 length equals 12 residues. V was pared by 4 bases and J by 14 bases, with 17 bases between. Germline-derived CDR1 and CDR2 are MDHEN and SYDVKM. In DNA, the CDR3 is TGTGCCAGCAGTTCGCAAACCGGGACATCTTACTTC. Amino acid sequence: CASSSQTGTSYF. Based on the CDR3 plus reference TRBV28 and TRBJ2-5, the full variable domain is DVKVTQSSRYLVKRTGEKVFLECVQDMDHENMFWYRQDPGLGLRLIYFSYDVKMKEKGDIPEGYSVSREKKERFSLILESASTNQTSMYLCASSSQTGTSYFGPGTRLLVL.

This clone was detected a few times. This rearrangement joins TRBV28 to TRBJ2-7; TRBD1 matches 11 bases. With V trimmed by 5 bases and J by 6 bases, 9 bases remained unmatched. This CDR3 spans 15 amino acids. Germline CDR1 is MDHEN and CDR2 is SYDVKM. CDR3 nucleotide sequence: TGTGCCAGCAGTGTGGTCGGGACAGGGGGTCCCGAGCAGTACTTC. As protein: CASSVVGTGGPEQYF.

The J gene is TRBJ1-1, the V gene TRBV7-2; TRBD1 might be the D (5 bases). The CDR3 runs 14 residues. V lost 2 bases and J 1 base, leaving 8 bases between the germline ends. Germline V lookup: CDR1 SGHTA, CDR2 FQGNSA. The CDR3 DNA follows: TGTGCCAGCAGCTTAATGGGGGGGAACACTGAAGCTTTCTTT. As protein: CASSLMGGNTEAFF.

This clone was counted only a few times. This rearrangement joins TRBV5-1 to TRBJ2-3; a possible D gene is TRBD2 (5 bases). V was clipped by 4 bases and J by 0 bases, with 9 bases between them. The germline CDR1 and CDR2 sequences are SGHRS and YFSETQ. The CDR3 sequence is 14 residues long. The CDR3 nucleotides are TGCGCCAGCAGCCCGCTAGCTAGCACAGATACGCAGTATTTT. Translating gives CASSPLASTDTQYF.

The V and J genes are TRBV6-5 and TRBJ2-5; D is possibly TRBD2 (6 bases). Germline loops: CDR1 MNHEY, CDR2 SVGAGI. There are 15 residues in the CDR3. The V and J ends lost 1 base and 4 bases respectively, with 13 bases between them. The CDR3 loop is CASSYLPGLRETQYF. The CDR3 DNA follows: TGTGCCAGCAGTTACTTGCCGGGACTGCGAGAGACCCAGTACTTC.

This clone appeared a single time. CDR3 residues: CASSLRSGGGYYNEQFF. CDR3 DNA: TGTGCCAGCAGCTTAAGAAGTGGCGGGGGTTATTACAATGAGCAGTTCTTC. The V call is TRBV7-7, the J call TRBJ2-1; 7 bases agree with TRBD2. CDR3 length: 17 amino acids. The germline CDR1 and CDR2 sequences are SSHAT and FNYEAQ (reference sequence). Germline trimming cut 2 bases from V and 4 bases from J; bases unmatched to any gene: 11.

CDR3 in amino acids: CASSLVAETQYF. CDR3 in DNA: TGTGCCAGCAGTTTAGTAGCGGAGACCCAGTACTTC. V is TRBV2 and J is TRBJ2-5; D might be TRBD2 (5 bases). Germline assignment: CDR1 SNHLY and CDR2 FYNNEI. CDR3 length: 12 residues. V lost 5 bases, J lost 5 bases, and 9 bases lay in between.

This clone was seen once. The rearrangement uses TRBV18 and TRBJ1-5; a weak D match, TRBD1 (6 bases). The CDR3 spans 15 residues. Trimming removed 3 bases at V and 5 bases at J, with 14 bases between. CDR1 KGHSH and CDR2 LQKENI come from the germline V gene. The CDR3: CASSPSRDMDQPQHF. The DNA of the CDR3 is TGTGCCAGCTCACCGTCCCGGGACATGGATCAGCCCCAGCATTTT. The whole variable domain, remainder taken from reference TRBV18 and TRBJ1-5, is NAGVMQNPRHLVRRRGQEARLRCSPMKGHSHVYWYRQLPEEGLKFMVYLQKENIIDESGMPKERFSAEFPKEGPSILRIQQVVRGDSAAYFCASSPSRDMDQPQHFGDGTRLSIL.

V is TRBV18 and J is TRBJ2-7; a possible D gene is TRBD2 (7 bases). The V end was cut by 2 bases, the J end by 0 bases, with 14 bases between. Per germline, CDR1 KGHSH and CDR2 LQKENI. The CDR3 contains 16 residues. DNA of the CDR3: TGTGCCAGCTCACCATGGGGAGGGGGGCTCTCCTACGAGCAGTACTTC. It translates to CASSPWGGGLSYEQYF.

DNA of the CDR3: TGTGCCAGCAGCGTAGCAACTAGCGGGCCCTACGAGCAGTACTTC. Its protein product is CASSVATSGPYEQYF. The chain is built from TRBV9 and TRBJ2-7; 9 bases are a match to TRBD2. The J segment lost 2 bases and the V segment lost 0 bases, leaving 3 bases of the junction unmatched. Germline CDR1 SGDLS, CDR2 YYNGEE. The CDR3 contains 15 residues.

The rearrangement uses TRBV25-1 and TRBJ1-2; 11 bases are shared with TRBD1. Looked up from germline, CDR1 is MGHDK and CDR2 is SYGVNS. This CDR3 has 14 amino acids. V lost 4 bases to trimming and J lost 13 bases; unmatched junction nucleotides: 11. The chain's CDR3 is CASSGLGDRGGCTF. CDR3 nucleotides: TGTGCCAGCAGTGGGCTTGGGGACAGGGGGGGGTGCACCTTC.

This clone was counted a single time. The chain couples TRBV19 to TRBJ1-2; D is perhaps TRBD1 (5 bases). This CDR3 comprises 14 residues. V lost 3 bases, J lost 7 bases, and 15 bases lay in between. Germline CDR1 and CDR2: LNHDA and SQIVND (reference sequence). CDR3 coding DNA: TGTGCCAGTAGTATCGTAGGGGTTCCCTCTGGCTACACCTTC. The encoded protein is CASSIVGVPSGYTF.

As for this clone: A junction end diverges from the germline sequence, so it may reflect a read error. This sequence joins TRBV7-9 and TRBJ2-1; 12 bases align to TRBD2. Germline loops: CDR1 SEHNR, CDR2 FQNEAQ (reference sequence). This CDR3 spans 16 amino acids. The CDR3 region is CSSSFMTSGRGNEQFF. CDR3 DNA: TGTTCCAGCAGCTTCATGACTAGCGGGAGAGGCAATGAGCAGTTCTTC.

CDR3 amino acids: CASSQERGVLGELFF. The CDR3 DNA sequence: TGCGCCAGCAGCCAGGAGCGGGGGGTCCTCGGGGAGCTGTTTTTT. The V and J genes are TRBV4-1 and TRBJ2-2; TRBD2 matches 9 bases. The junction had 6 bases not matched to a gene; V was cut back by 3 bases and J by 7 bases. The CDR3 loop spans 15 amino acids. The germline V gene has CDR1 MGHRA and CDR2 YSYEKL.

V gene TRBV19 combines with J gene TRBJ1-3; D might be TRBD1 (5 bases). CDR1 and CDR2 (germline): LNHDA, SQIVND (reference sequence). This CDR3 has 15 amino acids. Deletions cut 7 bases from V and 0 bases from J, with 13 bases between. In nucleotides, the CDR3 is TGTGCCAGTAATAACAGGATAAGCTCTGGAAACACCATATATTTT. It is translated as CASNNRISSGNTIYF.

In this sample, this clone turned up a few times. J is TRBJ1-5 and V is TRBV6-1; the D is unclear. Trimming shortened V by 4 bases and J by 9 bases, and 4 bases separated the two germline ends. CDR1 and CDR2 from the germline V gene are MNHNS and SASEGT. The CDR3 totals 10 residues. The chain's CDR3 is CASSAPPQHF. The CDR3 DNA sequence: TGTGCCAGCAGTGCTCCGCCCCAGCATTTT.

This chain links TRBV28 with TRBJ1-5; the D gene is possibly TRBD1 (6 bases). The CDR3 has 14 amino acids. Trimming removed 5 bases at V and 4 bases at J, with 12 bases between. The germline gives CDR1 MDHEN, CDR2 SYDVKM. The CDR3 nucleotides read TGTGCCAGCAGTCTTGGACAGCCTAATCAGCCCCAGCATTTT. Residues: CASSLGQPNQPQHF.

This chain uses TRBV23-1 with TRBJ1-2; no clear D gene. TRBV23-1 is an ORF, with its function uncertain. The V gene lost 7 bases and the J gene lost 13 bases, with 16 bases spanning the gap. CDR3 length equals 11 residues. The CDR3 sequence: CASTLEGRRTF. CDR3 in DNA: TGCGCCAGCACCCTGGAAGGGAGACGCACCTTC.

The chain uses TRBV16 and TRBJ1-3; D may be TRBD1 (6 bases). The V end lost 3 bases, the J end lost 4 bases, and 16 bases lay between the germline ends. This CDR3 has 16 residues. Per germline, CDR1 KGHSY and CDR2 FQNENV. In DNA, the CDR3 is TGTGCCAGCAGCCAGGCACGGACAGTCGCAGGAAACACCATATATTTT. Protein product: CASSQARTVAGNTIYF.

The genes are TRBV7-9 and TRBJ2-1; 7 positions agree with TRBD2. This CDR3 comprises 13 residues. CDR1 and CDR2 (germline): SEHNR, FQNEAQ (reference sequence). Trimming at V came to 7 bases and at J to 9 bases, leaving 9 bases not matched to a gene. The CDR3 loop is CASTGGPRGEQFF. CDR3 bases: TGTGCCAGCACGGGGGGTCCCCGAGGTGAGCAGTTCTTC.